This T cell receptor beta chain appears in the sequencing data of a study of blood T cell repertoires in COVID-19. Only in-frame clones appear in the TCRdb table, and some are missing; sequencing was by immunoSEQ multiplex PCR. In the table there are fewer than 30,000 clones, approximately 80% of which are singletons. Note on this clone: Other DNA sequences within the sample encode an identical CDR3.

V was clipped by 4 bases and J by 0 bases; unmatched bases: 6. The germline V gene has CDR1 SGHRS and CDR2 YFSETQ. This CDR3 spans 16 amino acids. The genes are TRBV5-1 and TRBJ1-1, with 10 bases matching TRBD1. The sequence derives from a man aged 70 or older with active COVID-19. Sequencing was carried out using peripheral blood. This CDR3 reads CASSLGTGVMNTEAFF. The CDR3 DNA reads TGCGCCAGCAGCCTAGGGACAGGGGTCATGAACACTGAAGCTTTCTTT.